Below are 22 T cell receptor beta chains sequenced from a single sample in a study of shared clonotypes between healthy human individuals. Measured with immunoSEQ multiplex PCR; TCRdb has only the in-frame clones, and not every one. The table includes 1.5 million to 2.5 million clones, about 95% detected once. Cells designated naive CD8 were CD45RO-negative and were positively selected for CCR7, with terminally differentiated effector memory CD45RA+ cells excluded. The sequenced sample consisted of naive CD8+ T cells sorted from blood. The receptors originated from a man in his late teens or twenties in good health.

The CDR3 DNA sequence: TGCGCCAGCAGCCAAGGTTCCGTATCGGTTAACTATGGCTACACCTTC. Its protein product is CASSQGSVSVNYGYTF. The chain couples TRBV4-1 to TRBJ1-2; no clear D gene. V lost 1 base to trimming and J lost 1 base, with 13 bases between them. Germline V gene data show CDR1 as MGHRA and CDR2 as YSYEKL. This CDR3 has 16 residues.

This sequence joins TRBV11-2 and TRBJ2-3; 8 bases line up with TRBD2. Germline V gene sequence: CDR1 SGHAT, CDR2 FQNNGV. The CDR3 is 14 amino acids. J was trimmed by 2 bases and V by 9 bases; bases with no gene match: 7. The CDR3 DNA is TGTGCCAGTCCGAGCGGGAGCGACACAGATACGCAGTATTTT. Translation gives CASPSGSDTDTQYF.

The J gene is TRBJ2-7, the V gene TRBV5-1, with 7 bases aligning to TRBD2. This CDR3 contains 17 residues. Germline V lookup: CDR1 SGHRS, CDR2 YFSETQ. J gave up 7 bases and V 4 bases, and 20 bases lay outside the gene matches. The CDR3 coding sequence is TGCGCCAGCAGCGGCATCGTAGCGGGCCCTCCCTGGGGAGAGCAGTACTTC. As protein: CASSGIVAGPPWGEQYF.

The gene calls are TRBV7-9 and TRBJ2-5; the D call may be TRBD1 or TRBD2 (7 bases each). The CDR3 runs to 13 residues. Germline-derived CDR1 and CDR2 are SEHNR and FQNEAQ (reference sequence). V lost 5 bases and J 3 bases, leaving 10 bases between the germline ends. This chain's CDR3 is CASSPGGEETQYF. The CDR3 region has the DNA TGTGCCAGCAGCCCAGGGGGGGAAGAGACCCAGTACTTC.

The chain links TRBV30 to TRBJ2-5, with no clear D. From germline, CDR1 is GTSNPN and CDR2 SVGIG (reference sequence). V dropped 7 bases and J dropped 5 bases, with 20 bases sitting between them. The CDR3 totals 14 residues. As DNA, the CDR3 is TGTGCCTTGAACGTCCGGGCCGACAAGGAGACCCAGTACTTC. Protein sequence: CALNVRADKETQYF.

V and J are TRBV28 and TRBJ2-7; D unclear. CDR3 length: 13 residues. Germline V gene lookup returns CDR1 MDHEN and CDR2 SYDVKM. Trimming pared 1 base from V and 6 bases from J, leaving 10 bases between. This CDR3 reads CASSLSQNREQYF. The DNA for the CDR3 is TGTGCCAGCAGTTTATCACAAAATCGCGAGCAGTACTTC.

The V and J genes are TRBV13 and TRBJ2-3; the match to TRBD2 covers 10 bases. The germline V gene encodes CDR1 PRHDT and CDR2 FYEKMQ (reference sequence). The CDR3 spans 15 residues. V lost 2 bases, J lost 5 bases, and 4 bases stayed unmatched. Here the CDR3 reads CASSLKRGGGDTQYF. CDR3 nucleotides: TGTGCCAGCAGCTTAAAGCGGGGGGGTGGAGATACGCAGTATTTT. Full variable domain (outside the CDR3, taken from reference TRBV13 and TRBJ2-3): AAGVIQSPRHLIKEKRETATLKCYPIPRHDTVYWYQQGPGQDPQFLISFYEKMQSDKGSIPDRFSAQQFSDYHSELNMSSLELGDSALYFCASSLKRGGGDTQYFGPGTRLTVL.

Of note for this clone: The identical CDR3 is also encoded by other nucleotide sequences in the sample. This chain joins TRBV9 and TRBJ2-7; D perhaps matches TRBD1 (6 bases). Germline V lookup: CDR1 SGDLS, CDR2 YYNGEE. This CDR3 spans 12 amino acids. Trimming shortened V by 0 bases and J by 7 bases, and 8 bases separated the two germline ends. Here the CDR3 DNA reads TGTGCCAGCAGCGTAGTAGGGGGTGAGCAGTACTTC. Protein: CASSVVGGEQYF.

The chain combines TRBV4-3 with TRBJ2-7; possibly TRBD2 for D (6 bases). The CDR3 extends over 18 amino acids. Trimming stripped 0 bases from V and 0 bases from J, with 18 bases between. Germline V gene data show CDR1 as LGHNA and CDR2 as YSLEER. CDR3: CASSQDEEGSQFSYEQYF. The CDR3 DNA follows: TGCGCCAGCAGCCAAGATGAGGAGGGCAGCCAATTCTCCTACGAGCAGTACTTC.

Comment on this clone: Additional DNA sequences in this sample encode the identical CDR3. The chain employs TRBV27 and TRBJ2-3, with D perhaps matching TRBD1 or TRBD2 (5 bases each). Germline V gene sequence: CDR1 MNHEY, CDR2 SMNVEV (reference sequence). Between the trimmed V and J ends, which lost 3 bases and 0 bases, there was a span of 7 bases. There are 14 residues in the CDR3. The CDR3, as DNA: TGTGCCAGCAGTTTTGGGGGTAGCACAGATACGCAGTATTTT. Encoded protein: CASSFGGSTDTQYF.

This sequence joins TRBV27 and TRBJ1-1, with a possible D match to TRBD1 (5 bases). Per germline, CDR1 MNHEY and CDR2 SMNVEV (reference sequence). This CDR3 contains 11 residues. The ends were cut back, 6 bases at V and 4 bases at J, with 6 bases in the middle. The CDR3 spells CASRGPTEAFF. Here the CDR3 DNA reads TGTGCCAGCAGGGGACCCACTGAAGCTTTCTTT.

CDR3 loop: CASSLTGFHEQFF. CDR3 in DNA: TGTGCCAGCAGCTTAACAGGGTTCCATGAGCAGTTCTTC. This chain links TRBV7-6 with TRBJ2-1, with TRBD1 as a possible D gene (6 bases). Trimming removed 2 bases from V and 8 bases from J, with 10 bases in between. Germline V gives CDR1 SGHVS, CDR2 FNYEAQ. CDR3 length equals 13 residues.

The chain links TRBV4-3 to TRBJ1-1; 9 bases fit TRBD1. The CDR3 is made up of 16 amino acids. The junction had 7 bases not matched to a gene; V was cut back by 4 bases and J by 1 base. Germline values: CDR1 LGHNA, CDR2 YSLEER. The DNA for the CDR3 is TGCGCCAGCAGCCTGACTCCGGGACAGGGGAACACTGAAGCTTTCTTT. Its protein product is CASSLTPGQGNTEAFF.

The chain joins TRBV4-1 to TRBJ1-3, with 7 nucleotides matching TRBD1. CDR1 and CDR2 (germline): MGHRA, YSYEKL. The CDR3 covers 15 residues. V was pared by 4 bases and J by 0 bases, with 3 bases of the junction left unmatched. CDR3 sequence (DNA): TGCGCCAGCAGCCCAGGGACAGTCTCTGGAAACACCATATATTTT. This sequence encodes CASSPGTVSGNTIYF.

This chain connects TRBV6-1 to TRBJ1-5; D ambiguous. V lost 4 bases and J lost 0, with 10 bases in between. Germline V CDR1 and CDR2: MNHNS, SASEGT. The CDR3 sequence is 15 residues long. The CDR3 is CASSARQYSNQPQHF. CDR3 coding DNA: TGTGCCAGCAGTGCGCGGCAATATAGCAATCAGCCCCAGCATTTT.

The chain couples TRBV30 to TRBJ2-7; D may be TRBD1 (5 bases). CDR1 GTSNPN and CDR2 SVGIG come from the germline V gene (reference sequence). This CDR3 comprises 13 residues. V was pared by 0 bases and J by 3 bases, with 9 bases between. The CDR3 reads CAWSVQEYYEQYF. CDR3 nucleotide sequence: TGTGCCTGGAGTGTACAGGAGTACTACGAGCAGTACTTC.

The chain carries TRBV19 and TRBJ1-1, with 9 nucleotides matching TRBD1. The CDR3 is 14 amino acids. Germline V gives CDR1 LNHDA, CDR2 SQIVND (reference sequence). V lost 5 bases, J lost 4 bases, and 5 bases stayed unmatched. The CDR3 sequence: CASSLGQGPTEAFF. In DNA, the CDR3 is TGTGCCAGTAGTCTGGGACAGGGCCCCACTGAAGCTTTCTTT. Variable domain in full (rest from reference TRBV19 and TRBJ1-1): DGGITQSPKYLFRKEGQNVTLSCEQNLNHDAMYWYRQDPGQGLRLIYYSQIVNDFQKGDIAEGYSVSREKKESFPLTVTSAQKNPTAFYLCASSLGQGPTEAFFGQGTRLTVV.

The CDR3 reads CASSDFTSSNEQFF. CDR3 in DNA: TGTGCCAGCAGTGACTTCACTAGTTCCAATGAGCAGTTCTTC. The V call is TRBV6-4, the J call TRBJ2-1, with D tentatively TRBD2 (5 bases). Per germline, CDR1 MRHNA and CDR2 SNTAGT. Deletions cut 1 base from V and 6 bases from J, with 10 bases between. The CDR3 consists of 14 residues.

Here the CDR3 DNA reads TGTGCCAGCAGCAAAGTTGGAGACAGCTCCTATAATTCACCCCTCCACTTT. This sequence encodes CASSKVGDSSYNSPLHF. The rearrangement uses TRBV21-1 and TRBJ1-6; the table names TRBD1, a call not compared with the DNA. TRBV21-1 is a documented pseudogene. CDR3 size: 17 residues.

The gene calls are TRBV4-1 and TRBJ1-1, with D uncertain. V lost 0 bases and J 1 base, leaving 9 bases between the germline ends. Germline CDR1 is MGHRA and CDR2 is YSYEKL. CDR3 length equals 15 residues. CDR3 DNA: TGCGCCAGCAGCCAAGATTTCTGGTCGAACACTGAAGCTTTCTTT. Translation: CASSQDFWSNTEAFF.

Comments on this clone: The same CDR3 is also encoded by other DNA sequences in this sample. The rearrangement links TRBV7-9 to TRBJ2-5; tentatively, D is TRBD1 (5 bases). The germline V and J ends were trimmed by 5 bases and 3 bases, with 10 bases remaining between them. Looked up from germline, CDR1 is SEHNR and CDR2 is FQNEAQ (reference sequence). This CDR3 spans 13 amino acids. The CDR3 coding sequence is TGTGCCAGCAGCAGAGGCAGGGAAGAGACCCAGTACTTC. Its translation is CASSRGREETQYF.

This rearrangement joins TRBV4-1 to TRBJ1-2; D unresolved. The length of the CDR3 is 15 residues. V lost 0 bases and J lost 4, with 12 bases in between. CDR1 and CDR2 (germline): MGHRA, YSYEKL. CDR3 bases: TGCGCCAGCAGCCAAGATCGAACATCCGGCTATGGCTACACCTTC. Protein: CASSQDRTSGYGYTF.